A single sample is the source of the 23 T cell receptor beta chains below, sequenced in a study of CD8 T cells in cerebrospinal fluid in Alzheimer's disease. No DNA is given; TCRdb re-called the 10x single-cell sequencing reads and lists each CDR3 protein once. The sample table sets out some 1,100 distinct CDR3 sequences. The sample consisted of cerebrospinal fluid. Source of these receptors: a human donor in good health.

Considering frequency, this clonotype is medium-sized. This chain links TRBV4-2 with TRBJ2-7; TCRdb picks TRBD1, but there is no DNA to check that call. The CDR3 is made up of 15 amino acids. The germline V gene encodes CDR1 LGHNA and CDR2 YNFKEQ. CDR3 sequence: CASSPSGTGVYEQYF.

This clonotype is large by frequency. The gene calls are TRBV7-2 and TRBJ1-5. The CDR3 runs to 15 residues. CDR1 SGHTA and CDR2 FQGNSA come from the germline V gene. The CDR3 is CASSPSALRGQPQHF.

This clonotype is medium-sized by frequency. The V gene is TRBV29-1, the J gene TRBJ2-7; TCRdb lists TRBD2, though no DNA is available to test this call. The CDR3 consists of 15 residues. CDR1 is SQVTM and CDR2 is ANQGSEA in the germline V gene. CDR3 protein: CSVGWGIAGDYEQYF.

This clonotype is identified as large from frequency. The J gene is TRBJ2-7, the V gene TRBV18; absent DNA, TCRdb's TRBD2 call cannot be checked. In germline, CDR1 is KGHSH, CDR2 LQKENI. This CDR3 is 13 amino acids long. The CDR3 spells CASSIYGINEQYF.

This clonotype is medium-sized by frequency. This chain joins TRBV18 and TRBJ1-1; the TCRdb D gene call, TRBD1, has no DNA to confirm it. The CDR3 consists of 17 residues. Germline-derived CDR1 and CDR2 are KGHSH and LQKENI. CDR3 amino acids: CASSPAGQGLMNTEAFF.

This clonotype is deemed medium-sized by its frequency. V and J are TRBV6-1 and TRBJ2-3; TCRdb indicates TRBD1, and absent DNA this call remains unverified. The germline V gene has CDR1 MNHNS and CDR2 SASEGT. The CDR3 is made up of 14 amino acids. Here the CDR3 reads CASSGWGREDTQYF.

Judged by frequency, this clonotype is medium-sized. CDR3 sequence reads: CASSSHHFSGNTIYF. This chain joins TRBV13 and TRBJ1-3. The CDR3 consists of 15 residues. Looked up from germline, CDR1 is PRHDT and CDR2 is FYEKMQ (reference sequence).

Judged by frequency, this clonotype is large (0.1 to 1%). The chain uses TRBV10-3 and TRBJ2-2; TCRdb proposes TRBD1, but this gene call is untestable without DNA. This CDR3 contains 13 residues. Germline V CDR1 and CDR2: ENHRY, SYGVKD. CDR3: CAITSPGAGELFF.

This clonotype is identified as large from frequency. This chain's CDR3 is CSVIRDGGFYF. This rearrangement joins TRBV29-1 to TRBJ2-7; no DNA is available, so the TRBD1 call from TCRdb remains unchecked. The CDR3 runs 11 residues. CDR1 is SQVTM and CDR2 is ANQGSEA in the germline V gene.

The rearrangement links TRBV5-1 to TRBJ1-1; checking the TCRdb D call of TRBD1 is not possible without DNA. CDR1 SGHRS and CDR2 YFSETQ come from the germline V gene. The CDR3 has 14 residues. The CDR3 loop reads CASSTGTGRDEAFF.

This clonotype registers medium-sized by frequency. This chain links TRBV12-3 or TRBV12-4 with TRBJ1-1; no DNA is available, so the TRBD1 call from TCRdb remains unchecked. The CDR3 is 15 amino acids. Here the CDR3 reads CASSLVETGGTEAFF.

Judged by frequency, this clonotype is medium-sized (0.01 to 0.1%). The J gene is TRBJ2-2, the V gene TRBV12-3 or TRBV12-4; the D call of TRBD2 rests on TCRdb alone, since no DNA is present to check it. The CDR3 runs to 14 residues. Here the CDR3 reads CASSLQGRAGELFF.

Considering frequency, this clonotype is medium-sized. J is TRBJ2-7 and V is TRBV6-5; TCRdb designates TRBD1, a call that cannot be tested without DNA. CDR1 and CDR2 from the germline V gene are MNHEY and SVGAGI. CDR3 length equals 15 residues. This CDR3 is CASSRDRASSYEQYF.

This clonotype is called large based on its frequency. The chain links TRBV6-2 or TRBV6-3 to TRBJ2-7; the TCRdb call, TRBD1, lacks DNA for checking. Per germline, CDR1 MNHEY and CDR2 SVGEGT. The CDR3 length is 13 residues. The chain's CDR3 is CASEGGPSYEQYF.

Its frequency marks this clonotype as large. The V gene is TRBV7-2, the J gene TRBJ1-6; TCRdb's D call of TRBD1 is untestable without DNA. This CDR3 has 15 amino acids. Germline CDR1 and CDR2: SGHTA and FQGNSA. This CDR3 reads CASSLIRGRFSPLHF.

This clonotype is classed as medium-sized by frequency. The CDR3 loop is CASSQGGGAVYGYTF. This sequence joins TRBV6-1 and TRBJ1-2; the TCRdb call, TRBD1, lacks DNA for checking. The CDR3 length is 15 residues. Germline V lookup: CDR1 MNHNS, CDR2 SASEGT.

This clonotype shows up as large by frequency. The chain recombines TRBV10-2 with TRBJ2-7; TCRdb outputs TRBD2, but without DNA this stays unchecked. This CDR3 has 13 residues. The V gene's germline CDR1 is WSHSY and CDR2 SAAADI. The CDR3 sequence: CASTERIPHEQYF.

In terms of frequency, this clonotype is large. This rearrangement joins TRBV7-2 to TRBJ2-7. Germline values: CDR1 SGHTA, CDR2 FQGNSA. This CDR3 has 13 residues. CDR3 sequence reads: CASSLVVPYEQYF.

This clonotype ranks as medium-sized in terms of frequency. The rearrangement links TRBV3-1 to TRBJ2-5. CDR1 LGHDT and CDR2 YNNKEL come from the germline V gene (reference sequence). This CDR3 is 14 amino acids long. CDR3 sequence reads: CASSQELHQETQYF.

In terms of frequency, this clonotype is medium-sized. The chain links TRBV2 to TRBJ1-4. Per the germline V gene, CDR1 is SNHLY and CDR2 is FYNNEI. The CDR3 sequence is 13 residues long. The CDR3 loop is CASRGGVNEKLFF.

This clonotype is deemed medium-sized by its frequency. CDR3: CALPAPHLGYTF. V and J are TRBV2 and TRBJ1-2; the D call from TCRdb, TRBD1, cannot be confirmed without DNA. The germline gives CDR1 SNHLY, CDR2 FYNNEI. The CDR3 contains 12 residues.

Considering frequency, this clonotype is large. The V call is TRBV3-1, the J call TRBJ2-3. CDR1 and CDR2 (germline): LGHDT, YNNKEL (reference sequence). The CDR3 contains 11 residues. The CDR3: CASSQDETQYF.

By frequency, this clonotype registers large. The chain's CDR3 is CASRKQGVDTQYF. This rearrangement joins TRBV28 to TRBJ2-3; TCRdb calls TRBD1, which cannot be checked without DNA. This CDR3 has 13 amino acids. Germline V CDR1 and CDR2: MDHEN, SYDVKM. The variable domain in full, completed from reference TRBV28 and TRBJ2-3, reads DVKVTQSSRYLVKRTGEKVFLECVQDMDHENMFWYRQDPGLGLRLIYFSYDVKMKEKGDIPEGYSVSREKKERFSLILESASTNQTSMYLCASRKQGVDTQYFGPGTRLTVL.